This T cell receptor beta chain was captured by sequencing in a study of control samples from healthy donors and cancer patients. V was shortened by 4 bases and J by 4 bases, with 23 bases between the two germline ends. The germline gives CDR1 GTSNPN, CDR2 SVGIG (reference sequence). The CDR3 runs 16 residues. TCRdb's table, derived via immunoSEQ multiplex PCR, lists solely in-frame clones and lacks some. The sample lists approximately 170,000 clones, around 87% occurring once. The TCR originated in a woman aged 50 to 60 in good health. The V gene is TRBV30, the J gene TRBJ2-7, with a weak D call TRBD1 (5 bases). The sample was blood. CDR3 in DNA: TGTGCCTGGAACCAACTCGGACCTCTCAAGGGGTACGAGCAGTACTTC. It encodes CAWNQLGPLKGYEQYF.